This TCR beta chain was obtained from a study of T-cell reconstitution after alpha-beta-depleted transplantation in children. V was trimmed by 3 bases and J by 4 bases, leaving 15 bases between them. CDR1 is SGHTA, CDR2 FQGNSA, per germline. The CDR3 is 15 residues long. Molecular barcoding with unique molecular identifiers was used for the TCRbeta library. MiXCR, applied by TCRdb to the PCR reads, yields one record per CDR3 protein. The sample records 60,000 to 80,000 distinct CDR3 sequences, around 6.6% being singletons. V is TRBV7-2 and J is TRBJ2-5; the D call may be TRBD1 or TRBD2 (5 bases each). The sequence was collected from a human donor who donated a stem cell graft to a child with acute lymphoblastic leukemia. Sequences were derived from PBMCs from the stem cell graft donor, sampled from the stem cell graft. Written as DNA, the CDR3 is TGTGCCAGCAGCTTTTACTCTACGGGGCCAGAGACCCAGTACTTC. Amino acid sequence: CASSFYSTGPETQYF. The whole variable domain, remainder taken from reference TRBV7-2 and TRBJ2-5, is GAGVSQSPSNKVTEKGKDVELRCDPISGHTALYWYRQSLGQGLEFLIYFQGNSAPDKSGLPSDRFSAERTGGSVSTLTIQRTQQEDSAVYLCASSFYSTGPETQYFGPGTRLLVL.